Shown below are 10 T cell receptor beta chains from a single sample sequenced in a study of T-cell reconstitution after alpha-beta-depleted transplantation in children (dated by TCRdb to about 2016). The library was generated by PCR. TCRdb records Illumina HiSeq 2500 as the sequencer. TCR library preparation used molecular barcoding, with unique molecular identifiers applied to normalize quantification of the TCRbeta repertoire. The raw public reads went through TCRdb reprocessing: fastp at Q25, MiXCR clone calling, in-frame beta chains kept. Rows matching on CDR3 protein sequence are summarized as one entry with the most common DNA and genes. The sample table contains roughly 220,000 distinct CDR3 sequences; only one count was recorded for roughly a tenth of them. The ten largest account for approximately 4.7% of the sample. Sequenced here: PBMCs from the stem cell graft donor, sampled from the stem cell graft. The receptors stem from a human donor who donated a stem cell graft to a child with SCID.

This clonotype was picked up many times. The chain carries TRBV5-1 and TRBJ1-3; D perhaps matches TRBD1 (6 bases). CDR1 and CDR2 from the germline V gene are SGHRS and YFSETQ. Trimming removed 6 bases from V and 0 bases from J, with 10 bases in between. This CDR3 region has 14 residues. CDR3 bases: TGCGCCAGCAAACAGGGACCCTCTGGAAACACCATATATTTT. Its protein product is CASKQGPSGNTIYF.

This clonotype was observed at least ten times. The rearrangement uses TRBV6-5 and TRBJ1-4; 7 bases agree with TRBD1. CDR1 is MNHEY, CDR2 SVGAGI, per germline. CDR3 length equals 14 residues. The ends lost 7 bases at V and 6 bases at J; junction bases unmatched: 8. CDR3 region: CASTLGGGDEKLFF. The CDR3 DNA follows: TGTGCCAGCACTTTAGGGGGCGGAGATGAAAAACTGTTTTTT.

This clonotype has at least ten counts. The chain carries TRBV7-2 and TRBJ1-2; possibly TRBD1 for D (5 bases). There are 16 residues in the CDR3. The germline V gene encodes CDR1 SGHTA and CDR2 FQGNSA. Trimming stripped 6 bases from V and 3 bases from J, with 20 bases between. Here the CDR3 reads CASSPVSRQSDYGYTF. The CDR3 DNA is TGTGCCAGCAGTCCCGTTTCCAGACAGAGCGACTATGGCTACACCTTC.

This clonotype has a count of ten or more. The chain uses TRBV3-1 and TRBJ2-4; 7 nucleotides match TRBD1. Germline assignment: CDR1 LGHDT and CDR2 YNNKEL (reference sequence). The CDR3 totals 13 residues. V trimming: 0 bases; J trimming: 13 bases; junction bases outside the gene matches: 6. Here the CDR3 DNA reads TGTGCCAGCAGCCAAGAGAGGGGGCCCCGGCAGTACTTC. Translated: CASSQERGPRQYF.

A note on this clonotype: The junction departs from the called germline gene at one end, perhaps through a read error. The rearrangement joins TRBV20-1 to TRBJ2-7, with a tentative D call TRBD2 (6 bases). Per the germline V gene, CDR1 is DFQATT and CDR2 is SNEGSKA (reference sequence). CDR3 length: 17 amino acids. The CDR3 DNA sequence: TGCTGTGCTAGAGGCCGAGGGGCAGGGAGGAGCTCCTACGAGCAGTACTTC. Its protein is CCARGRGAGRSSYEQYF.

This clonotype occurred many times. The rearrangement links TRBV6-5 to TRBJ1-2, with unresolved D. Trimming removed 7 bases at V and 2 bases at J, with 5 bases between. The CDR3 is made up of 11 amino acids. The V gene's germline CDR1 is MNHEY and CDR2 SVGAGI. The CDR3 loop reads CASKGNYGYTF. Written as DNA, the CDR3 is TGTGCCAGCAAGGGAAACTATGGCTACACCTTC.

This clonotype came up many times. This chain uses TRBV3-1 with TRBJ1-4; tentative D call: TRBD1 (5 bases). The CDR3 has 17 amino acids. Trimming shortened V by 2 bases and J by 2 bases, and 15 bases separated the two germline ends. Germline V gene data show CDR1 as LGHDT and CDR2 as YNNKEL (reference sequence). In DNA form, the CDR3 reads TGTGCCAGCAGCCAATCGACACGGGACTGGACTAATGAAAAACTGTTTTTT. Translated, it gives CASSQSTRDWTNEKLFF. The variable domain in full, completed from reference TRBV3-1 and TRBJ1-4, reads DTAVSQTPKYLVTQMGNDKSIKCEQNLGHDTMYWYKQDSKKFLKIMFSYNNKELIINETVPNRFSPKSPDKAHLNLHINSLELGDSAVYFCASSQSTRDWTNEKLFFGSGTQLSVL.

This clonotype has ten or more counts. CDR3 sequence: CSVEGLAGVTDTQYF. DNA for the CDR3: TGCAGCGTTGAAGGGCTAGCGGGGGTCACAGATACGCAGTATTTT. V usage is TRBV29-1 and J usage is TRBJ2-3; TRBD2 agrees at 10 bases. Losses at the gene ends were 1 base for V and 2 bases for J; bases not matched to a gene: 3. The CDR3 loop spans 15 amino acids. The germline gives CDR1 SQVTM, CDR2 ANQGSEA.

This clonotype has at least ten counts. The rearrangement links TRBV7-3 to TRBJ2-2; 8 bases fit TRBD2. V was pared by 4 bases and J by 1 base, with 8 bases of the junction left unmatched. Per the germline V gene, CDR1 is SGHTA and CDR2 is FQGTGA. CDR3 size: 17 residues. CDR3 sequence: CASSSPQAGVNTGELFF. The CDR3 DNA reads as TGTGCCAGCAGCTCCCCTCAAGCGGGGGTGAACACCGGGGAGCTGTTTTTT.

This clonotype was found a few times. The V gene is TRBV7-9, the J gene TRBJ2-5, with TRBD2 matching 11 bases. The length of the CDR3 is 17 residues. The germline V gene encodes CDR1 SEHNR and CDR2 FQNEAQ (reference sequence). Trimming removed 1 base from V and 5 bases from J; junction bases left unmatched: 9. CDR3 DNA sequence: TGTGCCAGCAGCTTAGGAGGTAGCGGGGGGGCATCGGAGACCCAGTACTTC. Its protein is CASSLGGSGGASETQYF. The whole variable domain, remainder taken from reference TRBV7-9 and TRBJ2-5, is DTGVSQNPRHKITKRGQNVTFRCDPISEHNRLYWYRQTLGQGPEFLTYFQNEAQLEKSRLLSDRFSAERPKGSFSTLEIQRTEQGDSAMYLCASSLGGSGGASETQYFGPGTRLLVL.